Listed below are T cell receptor beta chains from one sample, sequenced in a study of cytomegalovirus exposure and HLA in healthy donors. Sequencing was performed with immunoSEQ multiplex PCR; in TCRdb, only in-frame clones are kept and a portion is missing. This sample has some 150,000 clones, with approximately 80% found just once. Sequenced sample: PBMCs. These receptor sequences come from a man aged 50 or older in good health and CMV-seropositive. CDR3s include the opening cysteine and the closing phenylalanine or tryptophan. D genes are given only for firm matches. Only some rows state a clone size, as once, few, many or a class for expanded clones.

TRBJ1-5 few - TRBV28 TGTGCCAGCAGTTTTTCGGGGGGGGAATATAGCAATCAGCCCCAGCATTTT CASSFSGGEYSNQPQHF
TRBJ2-5 - - TRBV28 TGTGCCAGCAGTTTGAGGACTTATAGGGAGACCCAGTACTTC CASSLRTYRETQYF
TRBJ2-5 - TRBD1 TRBV5-6 TGTGCCAGCAGCGGAAACAGGGGGCTGGAAGAGACCCAGTACTTC CASSGNRGLEETQYF
TRBJ2-5 few - TRBV6-4 TGTGCCAGCATGGAGACAGCCCACGCGGAGACCCAGTACTTC CASMETAHAETQYF
TRBJ2-1 - TRBD2 TRBV7-9 TGTGCCAGCAGCTTAGCGCCAGCGGGGGGATACAATGAGCAGTTCTTC CASSLAPAGGYNEQFF
TRBJ1-2 - - TRBV6-5 TGTGCCAGCAGCTTCGAGGGAGGGGGCTACACCTTC CASSFEGGGYTF
TRBJ2-5 once - TRBV7-2 TGTGCCAGCAGCGCACAGAATAACCAGTACTTC CASSAQNNQYF
TRBJ2-4 - TRBD2 TRBV6-5 TGTGCCAGCAGACCCGGGACTAGCGGTCAAAACATTCAGTACTTC CASRPGTSGQNIQYF
TRBJ1-4 few - TRBV7-2 TGTGCCAGCAGGTGGAGGGGTGGAAATGAAAAACTGTTTTTT CASRWRGGNEKLFF
TRBJ2-7 - TRBD2 TRBV5-6 TGTGCCAGCAGCTTAACTAGCGGGAGTATCGAGCAGTACTTC CASSLTSGSIEQYF
TRBJ2-1 - - TRBV27 TGTGCCAGCAGTTTGCCTGGACAGTACAATGAGCAGTTCTTC CASSLPGQYNEQFF
TRBJ1-1 few TRBD1 TRBV30 TGTGCCTGGGGACAGGGTAACACTGAAGCTTTCTTT CAWGQGNTEAFF
TRBJ2-7 once TRBD1 TRBV9 TGTGCCAGCAGCGTAGATGGGGACAGCTCCTACGAGCAGTACTTC CASSVDGDSSYEQYF
TRBJ2-7 - TRBD1 TRBV19 TGTGCCAGTAGTCCTCGGGGACAGGGGACACACGAGCAGTACTTC CASSPRGQGTHEQYF
TRBJ2-7 - - TRBV5-6 TGTGCCAGCAGCTCCGGGACTCTCGAGCAGTACTTC CASSSGTLEQYF
TRBJ1-1 few - TRBV2 TGTGCCAGCAGTGATCTCAGGTTTTTTCGCGCTTTCTTT CASSDLRFFRAFF
TRBJ2-2 - TRBD2 TRBV4-3 TGCGCCAGCAGCCAAGAACTAGCGGGGGCCCTGAACACCGGGGAGCTGTTTTTT CASSQELAGALNTGELFF
TRBJ1-1 - TRBD1 TRBV30 TGTGCCTGGAGTGTGGGACAGGGGGCTGAAGCTTTCTTT CAWSVGQGAEAFF
TRBJ2-3 - - TRBV11-2 TGTGCCAGCAGCTTAGATAGAGAAGATACGCAGTATTTT CASSLDREDTQYF
TRBJ1-4 - - TRBV18 TGTGCCAGCTCACCAGGATTACAGACGAATGAAAAACTGTTTTTT CASSPGLQTNEKLFF
TRBJ2-7 - TRBD1 TRBV13 TGTGCCAGCAGCGGCCCCGGGACAGGGGGCGTCGAGCAGTACTTC CASSGPGTGGVEQYF
TRBJ2-2 - TRBD1 TRBV6-5 TGTGCCAGCAGAATCGGGACAGGGTCTGGGGAGCTGTTTTTT CASRIGTGSGELFF
TRBJ2-7 - TRBD1 TRBV10-3 TGTGCCATCAGGAGACAGGGGATAAACGACGAGCAGTACTTC CAIRRQGINDEQYF
TRBJ2-3 few TRBD1 TRBV5-6 TGTGCCAGCAGTAGGACAGGAGCTTTCACAGATACGCAGTATTTT CASSRTGAFTDTQYF
TRBJ2-7 once - TRBV9 TGTGCCAGCAGCGTATGGGAGGGGGCCTACGAGCAGTACTTC CASSVWEGAYEQYF
TRBJ2-2 - - TRBV28 TGTGCCAGCAGTTTCGCGGTTAACACCGGGGAGCTGTTTTTT CASSFAVNTGELFF
TRBJ1-2 - TRBD1 TRBV6-1 TGTGCCAGCAGTGAATACAGGGGGTCCTATGGCTACACCTTC CASSEYRGSYGYTF
TRBJ2-7 - TRBD1 TRBV5-1 TGCGCCAGCAGCTCGACCCTACCGGGACAGGGGGCCTACGAGCAGTACTTC CASSSTLPGQGAYEQYF
TRBJ1-5 - TRBD1 TRBV4-2 TGTGCCAGCAGCCAGGGGACAGGGGACAATCAGCCCCAGCATTTT CASSQGTGDNQPQHF
TRBJ2-1 few - TRBV6-5 TGTGCCAGCCAAATCGGGGGGCGGAATGAGCAGTTCTTC CASQIGGRNEQFF
TRBJ2-7 - - TRBV10-3 TGTGCCATCAGTGGAGGGGGGGTCACCTACGAGCAGTACTTC CAISGGGVTYEQYF
TRBJ1-1 - - TRBV7-9 TGTGCCAGCAGCTTAGCTAGTGGAGGGTCTGAAGCTTTCTTT CASSLASGGSEAFF
TRBJ1-2 - TRBD1 TRBV5-1 TGCGCCAGCAGGCCCGGACAGGGACCTGGCTACACCTTC CASRPGQGPGYTF
TRBJ1-4 once TRBD1 TRBV7-8 TGTGCCAGCAGCTTTCATGGACAGGGGGAATCGTTTCAGGAAAAACTGTTTTTT CASSFHGQGESFQEKLFF
TRBJ2-1 once - TRBV9 TGTGCCAGCAGCGTAGAAGACTCCAAGTCCAATGAGCAGTTCTTC CASSVEDSKSNEQFF
TRBJ2-7 - - TRBV6-1 TGTGCCAGCAGCGACACGGGGAAAACCTACGAGCAGTACTTC CASSDTGKTYEQYF
TRBJ2-7 - - TRBV4-2 TGTGCCAGCAGCCGCGGCGGGGCCTACGAGCAGTACTTC CASSRGGAYEQYF
TRBJ1-5 - TRBD1 TRBV6-5 TGTGCCAGCAGTTTGGACAGGGATCAGCCCCAGCATTTT CASSLDRDQPQHF
TRBJ2-2 - TRBD1 TRBV19 TGTGCCAGTAGTATGGTGGGCAGGGGGCGGACCGGGGAGCTGTTTTTT CASSMVGRGRTGELFF
TRBJ2-7 - - TRBV5-1 TGCGCCAGCAGCTTGGAGACAGCCCCTAGGGAGCAGTACTTC CASSLETAPREQYF
TRBJ1-4 once - TRBV10-3 TGTGCCATCAGTGAGGAAGGGGGTTTAAATGAAAAACTGTTTTTT CAISEEGGLNEKLFF
TRBJ1-2 - TRBD1 TRBV5-1 TGCGCCAGCAGCTTGGGACCGACAGGGTCCCTCGGCTACACCTTC CASSLGPTGSLGYTF
TRBJ1-2 - TRBD1 TRBV7-9 TGTGCCAGCAGCTCCGGACAGGGCGGCTACACCTTC CASSSGQGGYTF
TRBJ2-4 - - TRBV4-3 TGCGCCAGCAGCCAGACGGGACTCGCGGTAGCCAAAAACATTCAGTACTTC CASSQTGLAVAKNIQYF
TRBJ1-1 - - TRBV7-3 TGTGCCAGCAGCTTTCCGGGGGGAACTGAAGCTTTCTTT CASSFPGGTEAFF
TRBJ1-1 - - TRBV18 TGTGCCAGCTCACCAGGTGTAGACACTGAAGCTTTCTTT CASSPGVDTEAFF